The 30 T cell receptor beta chains listed next were all sequenced from one sample in a study of graft-versus-host responses after intestinal transplantation (dated by TCRdb to the early 2020s). The method behind the library was the immunoSEQ multiplex PCR assay. This is the immuneACCESS table as TCRdb keeps it, with only in-frame sequences that have V and J called. A part of the clones is gone; compared with another copy, unresolved V genes explain less than half, and the rest is unexplained. Counted in this sample were about 12,000 clones; about 88% of them appeared once. About 8.6% of the sample comes from the top ten. The sample here was PBMCs, taken roughly 290 days after intestinal transplant. The receptors here all came from a human patient who received an intestinal transplant, so some T cells may come from the graft donor.

This chain connects TRBV19 to TRBJ1-4; TRBD1 matches 9 bases. J gave up 8 bases and V 5 bases, and 9 bases lay outside the gene matches. Germline assignment: CDR1 LNHDA and CDR2 SQIVND (reference sequence). This CDR3 is built from 15 residues. CDR3 protein: CASSALRDRAEKLFF. Here the CDR3 DNA reads TGTGCCAGTAGTGCCCTCCGGGACAGGGCGGAAAAACTGTTTTTT.

The chain carries TRBV6-6 and TRBJ1-6; no clear D gene. CDR1 and CDR2 from the germline V gene are MNHNY and SVGAGI (reference sequence). V was clipped by 5 bases and J by 3 bases, with 11 bases between them. The length of the CDR3 is 15 residues. This CDR3 is CASSGQADYNSPLHF. The DNA of the CDR3 is TGTGCCAGCAGTGGGCAAGCGGACTATAATTCACCCCTCCACTTT.

This sequence joins TRBV9 and TRBJ2-5; 10 bases line up with TRBD1. CDR3 size: 15 residues. V dropped 4 bases and J dropped 2; count of bases not matched to a gene: 5. Germline V gene sequence: CDR1 SGDLS, CDR2 YYNGEE. This CDR3 is CASSTRDRGQETQYF. The CDR3 DNA reads as TGTGCCAGCAGCACTCGGGACAGGGGTCAAGAGACCCAGTACTTC.

V and J are TRBV23-1 and TRBJ2-4, with a weak D call TRBD2 (6 bases). TRBV23-1 is known as an ORF, though its function is uncertain. The CDR3 loop spans 17 amino acids. Trimming pared 0 bases from V and 3 bases from J, leaving 15 bases between. CDR3 coding DNA: TGCGCCAGCAGTCAATCGGAAGGGACTCTGAGCAAAAACATTCAGTACTTC. Its translation is CASSQSEGTLSKNIQYF.

In this sample, this clone turned up once. The gene calls are TRBV27 and TRBJ1-1, with D possibly matching TRBD1 (5 bases). Per the germline V gene, CDR1 is MNHEY and CDR2 is SMNVEV (reference sequence). This CDR3 has 16 amino acids. Trimming stripped 3 bases from V and 3 bases from J, with 17 bases between. The CDR3 loop reads CASSFMSGGRHTEAFF. In DNA, the CDR3 is TGTGCCAGCAGTTTCATGTCCGGGGGAAGACACACTGAAGCTTTCTTT.

The chain joins TRBV4-2 to TRBJ2-2; D ambiguous. The CDR3 totals 15 residues. Germline CDR1 LGHNA, CDR2 YNFKEQ. Trimming cost V 1 base and J 0 bases, with 6 bases left between them. DNA of the CDR3: TGTGCCAGCAGCCAAGGTGAATCGAACACCGGGGAGCTGTTTTTT. Protein: CASSQGESNTGELFF.

The chain uses TRBV5-4 and TRBJ2-5, with 9 bases matching TRBD2. Trimming removed 4 bases from V and 1 base from J; junction bases left unmatched: 8. CDR3 length: 16 amino acids. Germline V gene data show CDR1 as SGHNT and CDR2 as YYREEE (reference sequence). CDR3 protein: CASSPGLARVQETQYF. The CDR3 nucleotides read TGTGCCAGCAGCCCTGGACTAGCGAGAGTCCAAGAGACCCAGTACTTC. Complete variable domain (other parts from reference TRBV5-4 and TRBJ2-5): ETGVTQSPTHLIKTRGQQVTLRCSSQSGHNTVSWYQQALGQGPQFIFQYYREEENGRGNFPPRFSGLQFPNYSSELNVNALELDDSALYLCASSPGLARVQETQYFGPGTRLLVL.

The chain links TRBV30 to TRBJ2-7; TRBD1 matches 8 bases. CDR1 and CDR2 from the germline V gene are GTSNPN and SVGIG (reference sequence). The CDR3 consists of 14 residues. Germline trimming cut 1 base from V and 4 bases from J; bases unmatched to any gene: 6. CDR3 in amino acids: CAWSGYRGNYEQYF. CDR3 bases: TGTGCCTGGAGTGGGTACAGGGGGAATTACGAGCAGTACTTC.

The chain recombines TRBV19 with TRBJ1-2, with 10 bases identical to TRBD1. Germline V gene data show CDR1 as LNHDA and CDR2 as SQIVND (reference sequence). The V segment lost 6 bases and the J segment 5 bases; nucleotides outside the gene matches: 9. The CDR3 is 15 residues long. The CDR3 sequence: CASSLRQGAGYGYTF. CDR3 coding DNA: TGTGCCAGTAGCCTCCGACAGGGGGCCGGGTATGGCTACACCTTC.

The chain employs TRBV29-1 and TRBJ2-1; TRBD2 agrees at 7 bases. The germline gives CDR1 SQVTM, CDR2 ANQGSEA. The V and J ends lost 0 bases and 9 bases, in that order; junction bases with no gene match: 14. The CDR3 is 16 residues long. CDR3 sequence (DNA): TGCAGCGTTGAAGAGCGGGGGAGCCGGGGCCCAATTGAGCAGTTCTTC. This codes for CSVEERGSRGPIEQFF.

The chain joins TRBV7-2 to TRBJ2-1; 11 bases match TRBD1. The CDR3 runs 15 residues. After removal of 2 bases from V and 6 bases from J, the junction contained 3 bases not matched to a gene. Germline loops: CDR1 SGHTA, CDR2 FQGNSA. This CDR3 reads CASSLLGTGGNEQFF. The DNA of the CDR3 is TGTGCCAGCAGCTTATTGGGGACAGGGGGCAATGAGCAGTTCTTC.

The chain links TRBV2 to TRBJ2-6; 8 nucleotides align to TRBD1. The CDR3 is 15 residues long. CDR1 and CDR2 (germline): SNHLY, FYNNEI. V lost 6 bases to trimming and J lost 4 bases; unmatched junction nucleotides: 5. The CDR3 sequence: CASSLQGVGANVLTF. The CDR3 nucleotides read TGTGCCAGCAGCCTACAGGGGGTCGGGGCCAACGTCCTGACTTTC.

This sequence joins TRBV5-5 and TRBJ2-5, with 7 bases matching TRBD2. CDR1 SGHKS and CDR2 YYEKEE come from the germline V gene (reference sequence). Trimming removed 0 bases from V and 7 bases from J; junction bases left unmatched: 9. This CDR3 spans 15 amino acids. The CDR3 reads CASSLEGMGGATQYF. CDR3 nucleotides: TGTGCCAGCAGCTTGGAGGGTATGGGAGGGGCGACCCAGTACTTC.

CDR3 in DNA: TGTGCCAGCAGCAACGACAGAAGCACAGATACGCAGTATTTT. It is translated as CASSNDRSTDTQYF. This chain connects TRBV7-2 to TRBJ2-3; maybe TRBD1 (5 bases). Deletions cut 5 bases from V and 0 bases from J, with 9 bases between. CDR1 and CDR2 (germline): SGHTA, FQGNSA. The CDR3 runs 14 residues.

This clone showed up just once. The rearrangement uses TRBV7-8 and TRBJ1-2; D may be TRBD1 (6 bases). The V gene lost 5 bases and the J gene lost 8 bases, with 15 bases spanning the gap. There are 13 residues in the CDR3. Germline-derived CDR1 and CDR2 are SGHVS and FQNEAQ. CDR3 sequence reads: CASSQLGAEGYTF. The CDR3 DNA reads as TGTGCCAGCAGCCAACTGGGGGCGGAAGGCTACACCTTC.

This chain connects TRBV7-9 to TRBJ2-1; no clear D gene. Per germline, CDR1 SEHNR and CDR2 FQNEAQ (reference sequence). CDR3 length: 14 residues. V was pared by 9 bases and J by 0 bases, with 12 bases between. The CDR3 nucleotides are TGTGCCAGTGGGGTGGCGAGCTCCTACAATGAGCAGTTCTTC. It specifies CASGVASSYNEQFF.

The rearrangement joins TRBV7-9 to TRBJ1-5; D not certain. Looked up from germline, CDR1 is SEHNR and CDR2 is FQNEAQ (reference sequence). The CDR3 length is 12 residues. The germline V and J ends were trimmed by 8 bases and 2 bases, with 7 bases remaining between them. Written as DNA, the CDR3 is TGTGCCAGCCAGTGGGGCAATCAGCCCCAGCATTTT. As protein: CASQWGNQPQHF.

The chain recombines TRBV30 with TRBJ2-2; D is unresolved. With 3 bases removed from V and 2 bases from J, the gap between germline ends came to 7 bases. Per the germline V gene, CDR1 is GTSNPN and CDR2 is SVGIG (reference sequence). The CDR3 is 13 amino acids. This CDR3 is CAWSVGNTGELFF. The DNA for the CDR3 is TGTGCCTGGAGCGTTGGAAACACCGGGGAGCTGTTTTTT.

The chain couples TRBV4-3 to TRBJ1-5, with 10 positions matching TRBD1. With V trimmed by 4 bases and J by 1 base, 1 base remained unmatched. Germline values: CDR1 LGHNA, CDR2 YSLEER. The length of the CDR3 is 15 residues. CDR3 sequence: CASSPTGGSNQPQHF. The CDR3 region has the DNA TGCGCCAGCAGCCCGACAGGGGGCAGCAATCAGCCCCAGCATTTT.

CDR3 bases: TGTGCCACCCAAGGGGAACCTCCCGACAGGGTGGACACCCAGTACTTC. This gives the protein CATQGEPPDRVDTQYF. The rearrangement uses TRBV7-9 and TRBJ2-5; TRBD1 aligns across 7 bases. V was pared by 10 bases and J by 8 bases, with 22 bases of the junction left unmatched. Germline CDR1 reads SEHNR; CDR2 reads FQNEAQ (reference sequence). The CDR3 runs to 16 residues.

V usage is TRBV6-6 and J usage is TRBJ1-1; D gene unclear. This CDR3 spans 13 amino acids. Per germline, CDR1 MNHNY and CDR2 SVGAGI (reference sequence). Between the trimmed V and J ends, which lost 8 bases and 0 bases, there was a span of 10 bases. The CDR3: CASDHFLNTEAFF. The CDR3 nucleotides read TGTGCCAGCGACCACTTCCTGAACACTGAAGCTTTCTTT.

The chain links TRBV19 to TRBJ2-3, with 7 bases fitting TRBD2. The CDR3 is 16 amino acids. Germline CDR1 reads LNHDA; CDR2 reads SQIVND (reference sequence). J lost 1 base, V lost 2 bases, and 6 bases had no gene match. The CDR3 bases are TGTGCCAGTAGTATAAGGTGGGACTATCGCACAGATACGCAGTATTTT. This encodes CASSIRWDYRTDTQYF.

CDR3 region: CASSIDSGWTGYTF. The CDR3 nucleotides are TGTGCCAGTAGTATTGACAGCGGTTGGACTGGCTACACCTTC. The chain couples TRBV19 to TRBJ1-2; weak D call: TRBD1 (5 bases). Between the trimmed V and J ends, which lost 3 bases and 7 bases, there was a span of 15 bases. The CDR3 covers 14 residues. CDR1 is LNHDA, CDR2 SQIVND, per germline (reference sequence).

This clone was detected only once. This rearrangement joins TRBV9 to TRBJ2-1; 8 bases match TRBD2. Germline V lookup: CDR1 SGDLS, CDR2 YYNGEE. After removal of 3 bases from V and 9 bases from J, the junction contained 11 bases not matched to a gene. The CDR3 is 15 amino acids. DNA for the CDR3: TGTGCCAGCAGCGCACCGGGACTAGTTTTTGGTGAGCAGTTCTTC. This translates into CASSAPGLVFGEQFF.

In this sample, this clone turned up once. J is TRBJ1-2 and V is TRBV6-6, with unresolved D. The CDR3 is 12 amino acids. V was pared by 8 bases and J by 2 bases, with 9 bases between. The V gene's germline CDR1 is MNHNY and CDR2 SVGAGI (reference sequence). The CDR3 nucleotides are TGTGCCAGCGCCATAGGGAACTATGGCTACACCTTC. This gives the protein CASAIGNYGYTF.

The chain recombines TRBV30 with TRBJ1-2, with 9 bases aligning to TRBD1. The V gene end was trimmed by 3 bases and the J gene end by 5 bases; junction bases not matched to a gene: 7. The CDR3 has 14 amino acids. Germline-derived CDR1 and CDR2 are GTSNPN and SVGIG (reference sequence). CDR3 in amino acids: CAWRGDGTGYGYTF. The DNA of the CDR3 is TGTGCCTGGAGGGGAGACGGGACAGGGTATGGCTACACCTTC.

This sequence joins TRBV13 and TRBJ2-7; D possibly matches TRBD1 or TRBD2 (5 bases each). V was pared by 0 bases and J by 6 bases, with 12 bases between. CDR1 and CDR2 (germline): PRHDT, FYEKMQ (reference sequence). This CDR3 is 14 amino acids long. This CDR3 is CASSLGVGAGEQYF. DNA of the CDR3: TGTGCCAGCAGCTTAGGTGTCGGGGCGGGCGAGCAGTACTTC.

The chain is built from TRBV7-2 and TRBJ1-1; no definite D call. Trimming took off 2 bases at V and 3 bases at J, with 13 bases between the two ends. Per the germline V gene, CDR1 is SGHTA and CDR2 is FQGNSA. The CDR3 runs 15 residues. The CDR3, as DNA: TGTGCCAGCAGCTTAAGCCGGAGGAGGGACACTGAAGCTTTCTTT. Protein: CASSLSRRRDTEAFF.

The genes are TRBV4-1 and TRBJ2-7; weak D call: TRBD2 (6 bases). V lost 0 bases and J lost 1, with 13 bases in between. The CDR3 is made up of 16 amino acids. CDR1 and CDR2 from the germline V gene are MGHRA and YSYEKL. CDR3 amino acids: CASSQDGGGTSYEQYF. Here the CDR3 DNA reads TGCGCCAGCAGCCAAGATGGGGGAGGAACATCCTACGAGCAGTACTTC.

The V and J genes are TRBV13 and TRBJ2-7, with D hard to call. From germline, CDR1 is PRHDT and CDR2 FYEKMQ (reference sequence). The CDR3 runs to 11 residues. V was pared by 1 base and J by 4 bases, with 2 bases between. The CDR3 loop is CASSLVYEQYF. CDR3 nucleotides: TGTGCCAGCAGCTTAGTTTACGAGCAGTACTTC.